This passage covers 22 T cell receptor beta chains from one sample sequenced in a study of blood T cell repertoires in COVID-19. Sequencing was performed with immunoSEQ multiplex PCR; in TCRdb, only in-frame clones are kept and a portion is missing. The data contain about 76,000 clones, 70% to 90% of them singletons. Sequencing was performed on peripheral blood. The receptors derive from a man aged 30 to 45 with acute or convalescent COVID-19.

The rearrangement joins TRBV7-2 to TRBJ1-5; 7 nucleotides align to TRBD1. Trimming removed 5 bases from V and 6 bases from J; junction bases left unmatched: 4. CDR1 and CDR2 (germline): SGHTA, FQGNSA. This CDR3 contains 13 residues. This chain's CDR3 is CASSDNRGQPQHF. The CDR3 DNA sequence: TGTGCCAGCAGCGATAACAGGGGTCAGCCCCAGCATTTT.

This clone was recorded only once. The rearrangement joins TRBV25-1 to TRBJ2-7, with D possibly matching TRBD1 (6 bases). Germline loops: CDR1 MGHDK, CDR2 SYGVNS. Between the trimmed V and J ends, which lost 7 bases and 0 bases, there was a span of 10 bases. This CDR3 contains 13 residues. CDR3 sequence (DNA): TGTGCCAGCACAGGGGTTAGCTCCTACGAGCAGTACTTC. This encodes CASTGVSSYEQYF.

The chain uses TRBV7-8 and TRBJ1-1; no firm D call. V was clipped by 5 bases and J by 2 bases, with 9 bases between them. This CDR3 is built from 13 residues. Germline V gene lookup returns CDR1 SGHVS and CDR2 FQNEAQ. The CDR3 nucleotides read TGTGCCAGCAGCCGTCTACCCAACACTGAAGCTTTCTTT. Its protein is CASSRLPNTEAFF.

V gene TRBV28 combines with J gene TRBJ2-3; TRBD2 matches at 13 bases. In germline, CDR1 is MDHEN, CDR2 SYDVKM. The CDR3 runs to 18 residues. V was clipped by 6 bases and J by 0 bases; unmatched bases: 9. This CDR3 reads CASSPGTSGAQSTDTQYF. CDR3 DNA sequence: TGTGCCAGCAGCCCGGGGACTAGCGGGGCCCAAAGCACAGATACGCAGTATTTT. Full variable domain (missing parts from reference TRBV28 and TRBJ2-3): DVKVTQSSRYLVKRTGEKVFLECVQDMDHENMFWYRQDPGLGLRLIYFSYDVKMKEKGDIPEGYSVSREKKERFSLILESASTNQTSMYLCASSPGTSGAQSTDTQYFGPGTRLTVL.

The chain links TRBV6-5 to TRBJ2-1; 7 bases align to TRBD2. The CDR3 runs to 13 residues. Germline values: CDR1 MNHEY, CDR2 SVGAGI. With V trimmed by 6 bases and J by 4 bases, 3 bases remained unmatched. Here the CDR3 reads CASRISGYNEQFF. The CDR3 DNA is TGTGCCAGCAGGATTAGCGGGTACAATGAGCAGTTCTTC.

This clone appeared a single time. The chain has TRBV6-1 and TRBJ1-1, with 7 bases that match TRBD1. The germline CDR1 and CDR2 sequences are MNHNS and SASEGT. CDR3 size: 14 residues. J lost 6 bases, V lost 10 bases, and 14 bases had no gene match. The CDR3 DNA reads TGTGCCATCAGGGGGGGGCGAACTCGTTCTGAAGCTTTCTTT. It yields the protein CAIRGGRTRSEAFF.

This chain joins TRBV19 and TRBJ1-4; 9 nucleotides line up with TRBD1. V was pared by 7 bases and J by 7 bases, with 16 bases of the junction left unmatched. This CDR3 has 17 amino acids. Germline CDR1 LNHDA, CDR2 SQIVND (reference sequence). The CDR3 nucleotides are TGTGCCAGTAATCCCTGGGGCCTACAGGGGGCGGGTGAAAAACTGTTTTTT. Residues: CASNPWGLQGAGEKLFF.

This chain joins TRBV20-1 and TRBJ2-5; D is perhaps TRBD2 (5 bases). Germline V gene sequence: CDR1 DFQATT, CDR2 SNEGSKA (reference sequence). The V end lost 7 bases, the J end lost 3 bases, and 6 bases lay between the germline ends. The CDR3 spans 10 residues. CDR3 sequence: CSVREETQYF. The CDR3 nucleotides are TGCAGTGTGCGGGAAGAGACCCAGTACTTC.

The V and J genes are TRBV6-2 or TRBV6-3 and TRBJ2-2, with TRBD2 identical over 9 bases. The V and J ends lost 6 bases and 7 bases, in that order; junction bases with no gene match: 9. Germline V lookup: CDR1 MNHEY, CDR2 SVGEGT. The CDR3 has 15 residues. In DNA form, the CDR3 reads TGTGCCAGCAGCGCTCGCGGGAGGGCGGACGGGGAGCTGTTTTTT. It is translated as CASSARGRADGELFF.

The chain joins TRBV19 to TRBJ2-3, with D possibly being TRBD2 (5 bases). CDR1 and CDR2 (germline): LNHDA, SQIVND (reference sequence). V shed 7 bases and J shed 10 bases, with 18 bases lying between them. The CDR3 contains 13 residues. CDR3 sequence: CASTDPPEVAQYF. The CDR3 DNA reads TGTGCCAGTACCGATCCCCCGGAGGTGGCGCAGTATTTT.

The count of this clone is one. This CDR3 is CASTGIALHPTYEQYF. The CDR3, as DNA: TGCGCCAGCACCGGGATCGCACTGCATCCGACCTACGAGCAGTACTTC. The chain joins TRBV10-2 to TRBJ2-7; weak D call: TRBD2 (5 bases). CDR1 is WSHSY, CDR2 SAAADI, per germline. The V end was cut by 7 bases, the J end by 2 bases, with 21 bases between. The CDR3 covers 16 residues.

The rearrangement uses TRBV4-1 and TRBJ2-7; D remains unclear. From germline, CDR1 is MGHRA and CDR2 YSYEKL. V lost 1 base and J 0 bases, leaving 13 bases between the germline ends. The CDR3 covers 16 residues. CDR3 region: CASSQGYQAPSYEQYF. CDR3 coding DNA: TGCGCCAGCAGCCAAGGGTACCAGGCCCCCTCCTACGAGCAGTACTTC.

Only a few counts were recorded for this clone. The chain employs TRBV5-1 and TRBJ2-7; a weak D match, TRBD1 (5 bases). The V gene's germline CDR1 is SGHRS and CDR2 YFSETQ. The V end lost 2 bases, the J end lost 4 bases, and 10 bases lay between the germline ends. The CDR3 sequence is 13 residues long. CDR3 nucleotide sequence: TGCGCCAGCAGCTTAGGGGATAAGTACGAGCAGTACTTC. Amino acids: CASSLGDKYEQYF.

The V call is TRBV7-9, the J call TRBJ1-1; D call uncertain. With 7 bases removed from V and 10 bases from J, the gap between germline ends came to 13 bases. CDR3 length equals 11 residues. Germline V gives CDR1 SEHNR, CDR2 FQNEAQ (reference sequence). The CDR3 reads CASNALGRAFF. CDR3 coding DNA: TGTGCCAGCAATGCGTTAGGGAGAGCTTTCTTT. The full variable domain, rest sourced from reference TRBV7-9 and TRBJ1-1, is DTGVSQNPRHKITKRGQNVTFRCDPISEHNRLYWYRQTLGQGPEFLTYFQNEAQLEKSRLLSDRFSAERPKGSFSTLEIQRTEQGDSAMYLCASNALGRAFFGQGTRLTVV.

V gene TRBV11-2 combines with J gene TRBJ2-7; D unclear. The CDR3 sequence is 13 residues long. Per germline, CDR1 SGHAT and CDR2 FQNNGV. The V gene lost 1 base and the J gene lost 9 bases, with 13 bases spanning the gap. CDR3 sequence: CASSLGGAPVQYF. The CDR3, as DNA: TGTGCCAGCAGCTTAGGTGGTGCCCCGGTGCAGTACTTC.

The rearrangement links TRBV19 to TRBJ1-5; D ambiguous. Germline CDR1 LNHDA, CDR2 SQIVND (reference sequence). The CDR3 spans 13 residues. With 0 bases removed from V and 5 bases from J, the gap between germline ends came to 5 bases. The DNA of the CDR3 is TGTGCCAGTAGTATAGATCGGGATCAGCCCCAGCATTTT. Translated, it gives CASSIDRDQPQHF.

The CDR3 loop reads CASSDWSGGGDTQYF. DNA of the CDR3: TGTGCCAGCAGTGACTGGTCAGGCGGGGGAGATACGCAGTATTTT. V gene TRBV6-4 combines with J gene TRBJ2-3; 7 nucleotides align to TRBD2. The CDR3 spans 15 residues. The V gene end was trimmed by 1 base and the J gene end by 5 bases; junction bases not matched to a gene: 6. Germline CDR1 is MRHNA and CDR2 is SNTAGT.

This clone was seen repeatedly, ten times or more. V and J are TRBV7-3 and TRBJ2-3; TRBD2 matches at 7 bases. The length of the CDR3 is 15 residues. V lost 5 bases, J lost 0 bases, and 5 bases stayed unmatched. The germline V gene has CDR1 SGHTA and CDR2 FQGTGA. The CDR3 here is CASSRQRESTDTQYF. The DNA for the CDR3 is TGTGCCAGCAGCCGGCAGCGGGAAAGCACAGATACGCAGTATTTT. The full variable domain, its missing parts supplied by reference TRBV7-3 and TRBJ2-3, is GAGVSQTPSNKVTEKGKYVELRCDPISGHTALYWYRQSLGQGPEFLIYFQGTGAADDSGLPNDRFFAVRPEGSVSTLKIQRTERGDSAVYLCASSRQRESTDTQYFGPGTRLTVL.

This chain joins TRBV7-2 and TRBJ2-3; 10 positions match TRBD1. Germline loops: CDR1 SGHTA, CDR2 FQGNSA. The CDR3 totals 16 residues. Trimming at V came to 2 bases and at J to 4 bases, leaving 6 bases not matched to a gene. CDR3 region: CASSLLGTGEADTQYF. CDR3 bases: TGTGCCAGCAGCTTACTTGGGACAGGGGAGGCAGATACGCAGTATTTT. Full variable domain (rest looked up from reference TRBV7-2 and TRBJ2-3): GAGVSQSPSNKVTEKGKDVELRCDPISGHTALYWYRQSLGQGLEFLIYFQGNSAPDKSGLPSDRFSAERTGGSVSTLTIQRTQQEDSAVYLCASSLLGTGEADTQYFGPGTRLTVL.

The rearrangement links TRBV19 to TRBJ1-6, with a possible D match to TRBD1 (5 bases). CDR3 size: 14 residues. Germline values: CDR1 LNHDA, CDR2 SQIVND (reference sequence). V lost 5 bases, J lost 3 bases, and 8 bases lay in between. This chain's CDR3 is CASSLQVYNSPLHF. Here the CDR3 DNA reads TGTGCCAGTAGTCTACAGGTCTATAATTCACCCCTCCACTTT.

The rearrangement uses TRBV4-3 and TRBJ1-2; 7 positions agree with TRBD1. The CDR3 extends over 15 amino acids. The junction had 8 bases not matched to a gene; V was cut back by 3 bases and J by 4 bases. Germline values: CDR1 LGHNA, CDR2 YSLEER. CDR3 in amino acids: CASSHDRVGGYGYTF. The CDR3, as DNA: TGCGCCAGCAGCCACGACAGGGTAGGGGGCTATGGCTACACCTTC.

The table lists this clone with a count of one. The chain uses TRBV6-4 and TRBJ2-1, with TRBD2 matching 7 bases. V lost 2 bases to trimming and J lost 5 bases; unmatched junction nucleotides: 3. The germline CDR1 and CDR2 sequences are MRHNA and SNTAGT. The CDR3 length is 14 residues. CDR3 protein: CASSDSGTHNEQFF. CDR3 DNA: TGTGCCAGCAGTGACAGCGGGACTCACAATGAGCAGTTCTTC.